This paragraph covers one TCR beta chain sequence. The sample originates from a study of radiation and T cells in renal cell carcinoma. Clones were read by immunoSEQ multiplex PCR, and TCRdb kept only the in-frame ones, dropping some. This sample has 45,000 or so clones; about 83% occur once, and the top ten carry 31%. In germline, CDR1 is LNHDA, CDR2 SQIVND (reference sequence). The CDR3 is 15 amino acids. The germline V and J ends were trimmed by 1 base and 0 bases, with 7 bases remaining between them. The time point here: baseline pretreatment blood. Stated treatment: 15 Gy SBRT to primary tumor, nephrectomy 4 weeks later.

The receptor comes from a woman in her sixties or seventies with renal cell carcinoma. V usage is TRBV19 and J usage is TRBJ1-5; no reliable D call. Sequencing used blood, obtained from a patient whose treatment included radiotherapy and nephrectomy. CDR3 loop: CASSIGSVSNQPQHF. CDR3 DNA sequence: TGTGCCAGTAGTATAGGCTCGGTTAGCAATCAGCCCCAGCATTTT.